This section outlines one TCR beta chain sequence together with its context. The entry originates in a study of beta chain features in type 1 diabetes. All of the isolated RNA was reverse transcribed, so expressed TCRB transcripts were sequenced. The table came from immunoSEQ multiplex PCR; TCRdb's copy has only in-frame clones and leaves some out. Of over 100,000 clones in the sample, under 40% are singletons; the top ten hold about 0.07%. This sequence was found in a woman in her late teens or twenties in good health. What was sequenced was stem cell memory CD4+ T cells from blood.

CDR3 in amino acids: CASKPSPSAGGNYEQYF. In DNA form, the CDR3 reads TGTGCCAGCAAACCTAGCCCCTCAGCGGGAGGAAACTACGAGCAGTACTTC. This chain connects TRBV28 to TRBJ2-7, with 9 bases lining up with TRBD2. Germline V lookup: CDR1 MDHEN, CDR2 SYDVKM. This CDR3 is built from 17 residues. Trimming removed 7 bases from V and 3 bases from J; junction bases left unmatched: 16.